This T cell receptor (beta chain) was obtained from a study of blood T cell repertoires in COVID-19. Participant-reported clinical history was the basis for cohort assignment. Recovered status in Cohort 3 required two negative PCRs, clearance, or symptom resolution. This CDR3 contains 16 residues. With 4 bases clipped from V and 9 bases from J, the junction kept 11 bases outside the gene matches. Germline V gives CDR1 SGHDT, CDR2 YYEEEE. Assay: immunoSEQ multiplex PCR; the TCRdb copy retains only in-frame clones and omits some. The sample has 230,000 or so clones; about 87% are singletons. This TCR was sampled from a woman aged 25-40 years who had recovered from COVID-19. Source material: PBMCs or T cells enriched from blood (not recorded which). The V gene is TRBV5-6, the J gene TRBJ2-1, with 12 bases matching TRBD1. The DNA of the CDR3 is TGTGCCAGCAGCCCTAGCCTGGGACAGGGGGCACGTGAGCAGTTCTTC. This translates into CASSPSLGQGAREQFF.